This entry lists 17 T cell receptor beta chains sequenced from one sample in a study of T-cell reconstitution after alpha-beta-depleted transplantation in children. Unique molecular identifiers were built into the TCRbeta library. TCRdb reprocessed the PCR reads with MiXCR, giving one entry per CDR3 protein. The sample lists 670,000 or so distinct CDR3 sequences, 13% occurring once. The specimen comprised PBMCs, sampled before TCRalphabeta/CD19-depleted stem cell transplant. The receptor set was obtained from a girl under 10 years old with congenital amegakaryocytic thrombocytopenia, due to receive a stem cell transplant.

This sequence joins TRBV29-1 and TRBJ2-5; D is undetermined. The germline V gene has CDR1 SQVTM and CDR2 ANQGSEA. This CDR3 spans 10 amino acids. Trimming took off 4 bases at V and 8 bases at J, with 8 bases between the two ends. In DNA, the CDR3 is TGCAGCGTTGGGGTGAGCACCCAGTACTTC. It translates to CSVGVSTQYF.

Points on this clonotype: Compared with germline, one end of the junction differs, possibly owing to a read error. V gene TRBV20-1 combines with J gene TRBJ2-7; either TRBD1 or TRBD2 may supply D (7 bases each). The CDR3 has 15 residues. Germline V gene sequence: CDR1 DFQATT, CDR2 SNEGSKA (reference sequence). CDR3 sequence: CSARDPGGADYEQHF. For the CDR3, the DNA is TGCAGTGCTAGAGATCCAGGGGGGGCAGACTACGAGCAGCACTTC.

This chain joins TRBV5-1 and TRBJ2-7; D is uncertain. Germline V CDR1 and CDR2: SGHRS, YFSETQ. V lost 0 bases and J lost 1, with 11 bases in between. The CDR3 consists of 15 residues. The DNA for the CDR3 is TGCGCCAGCAGCTTGGGACTTGACGGATCCTACGAGCAGTACTTC. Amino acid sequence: CASSLGLDGSYEQYF.

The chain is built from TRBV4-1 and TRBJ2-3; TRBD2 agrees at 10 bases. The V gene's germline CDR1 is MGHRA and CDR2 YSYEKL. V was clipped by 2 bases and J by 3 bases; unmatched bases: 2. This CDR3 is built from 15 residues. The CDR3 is CASSQFSGRTDTQYF. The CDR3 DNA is TGCGCCAGCAGCCAATTTAGCGGGAGGACAGATACGCAGTATTTT.

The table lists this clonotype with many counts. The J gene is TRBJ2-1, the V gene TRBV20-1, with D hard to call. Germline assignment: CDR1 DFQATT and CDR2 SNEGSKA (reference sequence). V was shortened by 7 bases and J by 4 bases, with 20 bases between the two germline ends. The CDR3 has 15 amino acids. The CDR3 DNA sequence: TGCAGTGTGAATAGACGGTCGGCCGTATACAATGAGCAGTTCTTC. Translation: CSVNRRSAVYNEQFF.

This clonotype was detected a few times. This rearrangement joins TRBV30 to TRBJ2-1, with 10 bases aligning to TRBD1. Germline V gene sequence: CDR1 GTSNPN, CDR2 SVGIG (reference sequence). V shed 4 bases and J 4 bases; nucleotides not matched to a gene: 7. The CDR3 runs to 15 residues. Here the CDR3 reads CAWKAGQGGYNEQFF. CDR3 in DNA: TGTGCCTGGAAAGCAGGACAGGGGGGGTACAATGAGCAGTTCTTC.

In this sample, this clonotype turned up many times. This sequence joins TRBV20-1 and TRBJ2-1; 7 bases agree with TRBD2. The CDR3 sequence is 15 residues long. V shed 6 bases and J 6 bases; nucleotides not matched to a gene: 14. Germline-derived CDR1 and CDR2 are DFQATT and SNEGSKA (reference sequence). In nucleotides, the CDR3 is TGCAGTGCCAATGGCCGGCTAGCGGACCTCAATGAGCAGTTCTTC. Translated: CSANGRLADLNEQFF.

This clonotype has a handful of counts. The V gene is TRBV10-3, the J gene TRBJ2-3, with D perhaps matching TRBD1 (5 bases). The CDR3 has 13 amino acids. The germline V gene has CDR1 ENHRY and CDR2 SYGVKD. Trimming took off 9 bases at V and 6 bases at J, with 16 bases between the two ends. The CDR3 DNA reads TGTGCCATAGGGGTTCTGGAGCTGGATACGCAGTATTTT. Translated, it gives CAIGVLELDTQYF.

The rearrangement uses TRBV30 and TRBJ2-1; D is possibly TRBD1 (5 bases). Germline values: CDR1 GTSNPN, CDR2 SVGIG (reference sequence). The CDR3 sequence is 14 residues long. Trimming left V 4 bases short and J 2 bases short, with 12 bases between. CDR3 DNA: TGTGCCTGGAATATTCCAGGGACCTACAATGAGCAGTTCTTC. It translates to CAWNIPGTYNEQFF.

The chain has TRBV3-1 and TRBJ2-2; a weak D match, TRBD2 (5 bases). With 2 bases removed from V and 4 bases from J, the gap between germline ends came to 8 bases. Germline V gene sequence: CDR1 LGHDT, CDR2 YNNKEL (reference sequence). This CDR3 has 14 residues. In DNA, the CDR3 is TGTGCCAGCAGCCAATCGGGAATCACCGGGGAGCTGTTTTTT. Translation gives CASSQSGITGELFF.

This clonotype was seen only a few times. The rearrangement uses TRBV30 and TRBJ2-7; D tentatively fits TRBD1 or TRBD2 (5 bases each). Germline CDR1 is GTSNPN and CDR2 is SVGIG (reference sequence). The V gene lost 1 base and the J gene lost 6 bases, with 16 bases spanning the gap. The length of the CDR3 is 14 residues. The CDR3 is CAWSAFKSGGEQYF. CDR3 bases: TGTGCCTGGAGTGCGTTTAAATCTGGGGGCGAGCAGTACTTC.

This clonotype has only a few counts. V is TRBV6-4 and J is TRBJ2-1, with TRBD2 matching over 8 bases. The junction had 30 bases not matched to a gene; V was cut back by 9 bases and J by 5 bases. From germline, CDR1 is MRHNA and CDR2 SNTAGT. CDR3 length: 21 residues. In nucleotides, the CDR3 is TGTGCCAGGCCACAACAGCAGTTAGGAATGAAAATAGCGGGATATAACAATGAGCAGTTCTTC. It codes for CARPQQQLGMKIAGYNNEQFF.

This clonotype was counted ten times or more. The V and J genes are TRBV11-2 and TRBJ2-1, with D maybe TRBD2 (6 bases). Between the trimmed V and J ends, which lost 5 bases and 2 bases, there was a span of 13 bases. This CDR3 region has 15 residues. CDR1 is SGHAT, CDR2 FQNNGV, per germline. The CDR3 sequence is CASSLASGPYNEQFF. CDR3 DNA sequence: TGTGCCAGCAGCCTAGCGAGCGGACCCTACAATGAGCAGTTCTTC.

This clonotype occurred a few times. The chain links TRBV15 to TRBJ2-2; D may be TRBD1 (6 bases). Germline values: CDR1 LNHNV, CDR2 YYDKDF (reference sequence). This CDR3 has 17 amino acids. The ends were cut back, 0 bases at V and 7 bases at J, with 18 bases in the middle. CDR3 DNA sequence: TGTGCCACCAGCAGAGACAGTCACAGGGATGGGGTCGGGGAGCTGTTTTTT. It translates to CATSRDSHRDGVGELFF.

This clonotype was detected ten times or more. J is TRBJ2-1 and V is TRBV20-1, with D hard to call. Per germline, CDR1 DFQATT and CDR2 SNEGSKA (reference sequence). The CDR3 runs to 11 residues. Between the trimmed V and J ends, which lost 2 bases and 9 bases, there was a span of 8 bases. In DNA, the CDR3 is TGCAGTGCTAGAACGGTGGGTGAGCAGTTCTTC. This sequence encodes CSARTVGEQFF.

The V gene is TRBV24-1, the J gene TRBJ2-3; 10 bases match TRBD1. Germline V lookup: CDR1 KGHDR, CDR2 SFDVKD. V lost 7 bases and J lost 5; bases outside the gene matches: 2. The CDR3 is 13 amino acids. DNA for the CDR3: TGTGCCACCAGAGGGACAGGGGAAGATACGCAGTATTTT. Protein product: CATRGTGEDTQYF.

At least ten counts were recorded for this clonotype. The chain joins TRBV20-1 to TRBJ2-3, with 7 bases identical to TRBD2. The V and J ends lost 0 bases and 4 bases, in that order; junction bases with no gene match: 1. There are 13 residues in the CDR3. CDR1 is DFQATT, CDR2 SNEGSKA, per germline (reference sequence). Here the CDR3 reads CSAREGGADTQYF. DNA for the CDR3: TGCAGTGCTAGAGAGGGGGGGGCAGATACGCAGTATTTT.